This TCR beta chain came from a study of cytomegalovirus exposure and HLA in healthy donors. The CDR3 is 16 residues long. V shed 3 bases, J shed 0 bases, and the junction held 5 bases outside the gene matches. Germline V CDR1 and CDR2: ENHRY, SYGVKD. Both 60 Vbeta primers and 13 Jbeta primers went into the PCR. TCRdb's copy holds only in-frame clones and misses some; the assay was immunoSEQ multiplex PCR. The specimen's table records 95,000 to 150,000 clones. Points from the study as a whole: Reported findings show TCR beta sequences accurately forecast HLA-A and HLA-B alleles in most subjects.

Though nominally healthy at sampling, donors likely had unrecorded immune exposures. As for this clone: Its antigen remains unidentified.

The specimen was PBMCs. The chain carries TRBV10-3 and TRBJ2-1; TRBD2 agrees at 7 bases. The TCR was taken from a young man in good health and CMV-seronegative. CDR3 nucleotide sequence: TGTGCCATCAGTGAACAAAGCGGGAACTCCTACAATGAGCAGTTCTTC. It specifies CAISEQSGNSYNEQFF.